This entry describes one T cell receptor (beta chain). The antigen is unknown. TCRdb's table, derived via immunoSEQ multiplex PCR, lists solely in-frame clones and lacks some. The sample holds around 640,000 clones, around 96% seen once. This entry belongs to a study of shared clonotypes between healthy human individuals. Whole-study context: Donors had three CD4 naive, three CD4 memory, two CD8 naive and one CD8 memory plate apiece.

Naive CD8 cells were CD45RO-negative, positively selected for CCR7, excluding terminally differentiated effector memory CD45RA+ cells. General study findings and limits: It was the non-shared clonotypes that had lower generation probabilities than clonotypes shared by all four donors.

V was clipped by 3 bases and J by 7 bases, with 19 bases between them. The CDR3 spans 15 residues. CDR1 is MNHEY and CDR2 is SMNVEV in the germline V gene (reference sequence). This receptor was identified in a woman in her 30s in good health. The chain links TRBV27 to TRBJ2-7; either TRBD1 or TRBD2 may fit D (6 bases each). The material sequenced was naive CD8+ T cells sorted from blood. DNA of the CDR3: TGTGCCAGCAGTTTTTTTAGGGGGGAAACTCCGGAGCAGTACTTC. It yields the protein CASSFFRGETPEQYF.